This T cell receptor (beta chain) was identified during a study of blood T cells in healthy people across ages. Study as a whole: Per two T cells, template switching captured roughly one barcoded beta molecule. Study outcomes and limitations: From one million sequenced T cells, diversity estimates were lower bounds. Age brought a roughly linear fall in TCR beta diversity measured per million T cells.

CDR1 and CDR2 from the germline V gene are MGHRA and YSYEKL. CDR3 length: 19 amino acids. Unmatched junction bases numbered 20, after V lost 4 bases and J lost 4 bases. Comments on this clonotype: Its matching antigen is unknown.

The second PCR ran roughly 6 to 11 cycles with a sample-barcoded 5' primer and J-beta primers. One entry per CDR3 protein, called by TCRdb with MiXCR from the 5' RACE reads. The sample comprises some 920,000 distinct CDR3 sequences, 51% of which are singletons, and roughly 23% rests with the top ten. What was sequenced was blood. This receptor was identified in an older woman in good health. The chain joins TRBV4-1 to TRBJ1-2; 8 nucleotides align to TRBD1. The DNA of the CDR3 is TGCGCCAGCAGCCGTAATCAGGGGGCGCTGGGATGGGGAGGCTATGGCTACACCTTC. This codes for CASSRNQGALGWGGYGYTF.